Each of the 18 T cell receptor beta chains below was sequenced from the same sample in a study of pediatric ulcerative colitis. Clones were read by immunoSEQ multiplex PCR, and TCRdb kept only the in-frame ones, dropping some. This sample carries 15,000 to 20,000 clones, about 80% of them seen once, and the ten largest clones take just over 7.5%. During colonoscopy, one to two rectal pinch biopsies were collected. The sample taken for sequencing was gut tissue. These receptors were collected from a boy between 10 and 17 years old who was a control in a study of pediatric ulcerative colitis.

The rearrangement links TRBV18 to TRBJ2-1, with 7 bases that match TRBD2. CDR3 length: 13 residues. The J segment lost 8 bases and the V segment lost 1 base, leaving 2 bases of the junction unmatched. The germline V gene has CDR1 KGHSH and CDR2 LQKENI. CDR3 amino acids: CASSPRLADEQFF. The CDR3 DNA reads TGTGCCAGCTCACCACGACTAGCAGATGAGCAGTTCTTC.

V is TRBV28 and J is TRBJ2-3, with 8 bases matching TRBD1. Germline CDR1 reads MDHEN; CDR2 reads SYDVKM. The CDR3 consists of 14 residues. Losses at the gene ends were 11 bases for V and 6 bases for J; bases not matched to a gene: 13. As DNA, the CDR3 is TGTGCCGGGGGAAAGGACAGGGATGTGGATACGCAGTATTTT. Translating it yields CAGGKDRDVDTQYF. Combining the CDR3 with reference TRBV28 and TRBJ2-3 gives the whole variable domain DVKVTQSSRYLVKRTGEKVFLECVQDMDHENMFWYRQDPGLGLRLIYFSYDVKMKEKGDIPEGYSVSREKKERFSLILESASTNQTSMYLCAGGKDRDVDTQYFGPGTRLTVL.

This clone has a single count. The rearrangement joins TRBV7-8 to TRBJ2-5; D perhaps matches TRBD2 (6 bases). The J call could be wrong; TRBJ2-7 is a better fit for the DNA end. Germline CDR1 is SGHVS and CDR2 is FQNEAQ. The CDR3 spans 15 residues. This chain's CDR3 is CASSFGGNRRYEQYF. CDR3 sequence (DNA): TGTGCCAGCAGCTTCGGAGGGAACCGTCGCTACGAGCAGTACTTC.

Comments on this clone: At one boundary the junction diverges from the germline segment, which might be a read error. The chain joins TRBV9 to TRBJ2-3; perhaps D is TRBD1 or TRBD2 (5 bases each). The CDR3 length is 14 residues. CDR1 and CDR2 (germline): SGDLS, YYNGEE. The DNA for the CDR3 is TGTGCCAGCAGCCCAGTGGGACCTTCCAGACCGGTTAATTTT. Translation: CASSPVGPSRPVNF.

In this sample, this clone turned up a few times. The J gene is TRBJ1-5, the V gene TRBV5-1, with 8 bases aligning to TRBD1. Germline-derived CDR1 and CDR2 are SGHRS and YFSETQ. V shed 0 bases, J shed 5 bases, and the junction held 4 bases outside the gene matches. The CDR3 is 15 residues long. DNA for the CDR3: TGCGCCAGCAGCTTGGACAGGGGGGCCGATCAGCCCCAGCATTTT. It translates to CASSLDRGADQPQHF.

The V call is TRBV9, the J call TRBJ1-1; 8 nucleotides match TRBD1. In germline, CDR1 is SGDLS, CDR2 YYNGEE. The CDR3 length is 14 residues. Losses at the gene ends were 4 bases for V and 1 base for J; bases not matched to a gene: 3. The CDR3 DNA reads as TGTGCCAGCAGCCCTGGACAGGGGAACACTGAAGCTTTCTTT. Its translation: CASSPGQGNTEAFF.

This clone was detected only once. The chain employs TRBV28 and TRBJ2-2, with D perhaps TRBD1 (6 bases). The V end was cut by 6 bases, the J end by 0 bases, with 11 bases between. This CDR3 has 15 amino acids. Germline V lookup: CDR1 MDHEN, CDR2 SYDVKM. CDR3 nucleotide sequence: TGTGCCAGCAGCCTCGGGACAACGAACACCGGGGAGCTGTTTTTT. The encoded protein is CASSLGTTNTGELFF.

This chain uses TRBV7-7 with TRBJ2-3; 8 nucleotides align to TRBD2. With 5 bases clipped from V and 6 bases from J, the junction kept 4 bases outside the gene matches. Germline values: CDR1 SSHAT, CDR2 FNYEAQ (reference sequence). The CDR3 consists of 13 residues. CDR3 sequence reads: CASSPRGGDTQYF. The CDR3 DNA follows: TGTGCCAGCAGCCCCCGGGGGGGGGATACGCAGTATTTT.

The gene calls are TRBV7-3 and TRBJ1-2, with 9 bases that match TRBD1. This CDR3 spans 13 amino acids. V shed 5 bases and J 7 bases; nucleotides not matched to a gene: 5. Germline V gene sequence: CDR1 SGHTA, CDR2 FQGTGA. The DNA of the CDR3 is TGTGCCAGCAGCAGGGACAGGGACTCTGGCTACACCTTC. This gives the protein CASSRDRDSGYTF.

This chain links TRBV6-6 with TRBJ1-4; the D is unclear. V was trimmed by 4 bases and J by 5 bases, leaving 14 bases between them. The germline gives CDR1 MNHNY, CDR2 SVGAGI (reference sequence). This CDR3 spans 15 amino acids. This chain's CDR3 is CASSWKAGRNEKLFF. In DNA form, the CDR3 reads TGTGCCAGCAGTTGGAAGGCCGGAAGAAATGAAAAACTGTTTTTT.

The chain recombines TRBV6-6 with TRBJ1-5; 8 bases align to TRBD1. V was pared by 6 bases and J by 2 bases, with 3 bases of the junction left unmatched. The CDR3 consists of 14 residues. Germline CDR1 is MNHNY and CDR2 is SVGAGI (reference sequence). Here the CDR3 reads CASSPTGGNQPQHF. CDR3 bases: TGTGCCAGCAGCCCGACAGGGGGCAATCAGCCCCAGCATTTT.

The rearrangement uses TRBV7-8 and TRBJ1-5, with 7 bases aligning to TRBD1. The germline V gene has CDR1 SGHVS and CDR2 FQNEAQ. The trim removed 6 bases at V and 7 bases at J, leaving 12 bases unmatched. The CDR3 sequence is 15 residues long. The CDR3 here is CASSSTGFAGQPQHF. The DNA for the CDR3 is TGTGCCAGCAGTTCGACAGGGTTTGCCGGCCAGCCCCAGCATTTT.

V is TRBV18 and J is TRBJ1-5; the D is unclear. The V end lost 3 bases, the J end lost 7 bases, and 13 bases lay between the germline ends. CDR3 length: 14 residues. The germline CDR1 and CDR2 sequences are KGHSH and LQKENI. CDR3 protein: CASSPSPEGQPQHF. The CDR3 region has the DNA TGTGCCAGCTCACCTAGCCCCGAGGGACAGCCCCAGCATTTT.

The chain couples TRBV7-2 to TRBJ2-1, with D unresolved. The CDR3 has 16 residues. V was cut by 1 base and J by 0 bases, with 10 bases left in between. Looked up from germline, CDR1 is SGHTA and CDR2 is FQGNSA. CDR3 DNA sequence: TGTGCCAGCAGCTTAGGCTCGGTAAGCTCCTACAATGAGCAGTTCTTC. Translated, it gives CASSLGSVSSYNEQFF.

The chain links TRBV6-5 to TRBJ2-7, with 10 bases matching TRBD2. The CDR3 is made up of 15 amino acids. The germline V gene has CDR1 MNHEY and CDR2 SVGAGI. The V gene end was trimmed by 2 bases and the J gene end by 5 bases; junction bases not matched to a gene: 6. This CDR3 reads CASSYGLAGVHEQYF. CDR3 DNA sequence: TGTGCCAGCAGTTACGGGCTAGCGGGAGTGCACGAGCAGTACTTC.

This clone appeared a few times. The rearrangement links TRBV27 to TRBJ2-2; D possibly corresponds to TRBD2 (6 bases). The CDR3 contains 15 residues. In germline, CDR1 is MNHEY, CDR2 SMNVEV (reference sequence). V lost 3 bases, J lost 2 bases, and 10 bases lay in between. CDR3 region: CASSFKGTNTGELFF. The CDR3 bases are TGTGCCAGCAGTTTCAAGGGGACTAACACCGGGGAGCTGTTTTTT.

The chain carries TRBV10-1 and TRBJ2-1; a weak D match, TRBD2 (5 bases). With 0 bases removed from V and 15 bases from J, the gap between germline ends came to 21 bases. This CDR3 comprises 15 residues. In germline, CDR1 is WNHNN, CDR2 SYGVQD (reference sequence). The CDR3 nucleotides read TGCGCCAGCAGTGAGTCGATAGACGGACTCCCCCGTACGTTCTTC. Its protein product is CASSESIDGLPRTFF.

The chain combines TRBV5-4 with TRBJ1-1; 7 nucleotides match TRBD1. The CDR3 consists of 13 residues. Germline CDR1 is SGHNT and CDR2 is YYREEE (reference sequence). Trimming took 7 bases from V and 4 from J; bases not matched to a gene: 7. CDR3 in amino acids: CASRDRGGTEAFF. The CDR3 nucleotides read TGTGCCAGCCGGGACAGAGGGGGCACTGAAGCTTTCTTT.